This T cell receptor beta chain was recovered during a study of blood T cell repertoires in COVID-19 (dated by TCRdb to 2018 to 2021). Study-level background: Samples from collaborators originated in the United States, Italy and Spain and spanned both the acute and convalescent phases of COVID-19. Deeply sampled blood TCRbeta repertoires from subjects exposed to, actively infected with, or recovered from COVID-19 were included in the dataset. Sample metadata almost always included a de-identified subject ID, COVID-19 status, age in years and sex. A freely available public database, intended as a resource for researchers studying the immune response to SARS-CoV-2, is where the repertoires were released. Samples were obtained from the ongoing ImmuneRACE study (first 160 participants) and from 950 to 1,500 subjects provided by 6 global collaborators. HLA class I and class II types, where available, came from metadata supplied by the sample provider rather than from assay-based typing. The prospective study material was composed of cDNA or gDNA derived from T cells, B-cell-depleted T cells, or PBMCs.

On this clone itself: Which antigen it targets is not known. No DNA is shown, since the ends of the CDR3 on it are uncertain; the CDR3 is the one TCRdb lists.

What the authors observed across the whole study: Clinical and demographic metadata were provided uncurated, with the amount varying by source and participant.

TCRbeta CDR3 regions were amplified from genomic DNA by means of the immunoSEQ Assay, a bias-controlled multiplex PCR. Processing in the source paper ran as follows. The number of nucleated cells in each sample was estimated by amplification of reference gene primers within the assay. Sequence reads were collapsed and filtered to measure the absolute abundance of every unique TCRbeta CDR3 rearrangement. For each sample, productive Simpson clonality was calculated as the square root of Simpson's diversity index across productive rearrangements. TCRdb retrieved this table from immuneACCESS and kept in-frame rearrangements only. Not all clones are present; in checked studies, unresolved V genes account for under half, and no reason is known for the remainder. V, J and clone size derive from that table, while D and trimming were established from the DNA sequence. This sample lists approximately 140,000 clones; about 86% were detected once. The ten largest clones add up to more than 3% of the sample.

Collaborating institutions collected whole blood in K2EDTA tubes following their own protocols. For TCRbeta analysis, collaborators shipped samples as frozen whole blood, isolated PBMCs, or DNA extracted from either of those sample types. The specimen sequenced was peripheral blood. The source is a man between 70 and 80 years old with acute or convalescent COVID-19.

The CDR3 reads as follows: CASSTSDRNYGYTF. The chain is encoded by TRBV28 joined to TRBJ1-2; the table assigns TRBD1, which was not confirmed against the DNA. Based on the germline V gene, the CDR1 and CDR2 sequences are MDHEN and SYDVKM. Measured from the cysteine to the phenylalanine, the CDR3 is 14 residues long.